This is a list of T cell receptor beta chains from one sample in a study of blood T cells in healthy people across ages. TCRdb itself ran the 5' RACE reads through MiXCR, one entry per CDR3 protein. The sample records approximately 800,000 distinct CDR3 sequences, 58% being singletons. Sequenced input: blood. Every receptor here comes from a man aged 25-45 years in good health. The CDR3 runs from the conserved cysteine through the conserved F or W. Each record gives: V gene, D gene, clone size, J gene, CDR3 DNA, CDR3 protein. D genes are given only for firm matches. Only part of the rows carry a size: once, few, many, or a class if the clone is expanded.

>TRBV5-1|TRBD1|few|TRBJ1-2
TGCGCCAGCAGCATCGGGACAGGGGGACGAGATGGCTACACCTTC
CASSIGTGGRDGYTF
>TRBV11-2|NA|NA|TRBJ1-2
TGTGCCAGCAGGCAAACAGGTCTTCTAAGCTACACCTTC
CASRQTGLLSYTF
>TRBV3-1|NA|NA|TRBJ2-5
TGTGCCAGCAGTCTCACGCGGCAAGAGACCCAGTACTTC
CASSLTRQETQYF
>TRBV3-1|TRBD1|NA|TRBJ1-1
TGTGCCAGCAGCCAAGTATGGGGAACAGGGGTCACTGAAGCTTTCTTT
CASSQVWGTGVTEAFF
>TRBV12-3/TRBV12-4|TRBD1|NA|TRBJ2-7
TGTGCCAGCCAATCCGGGACAGTGTTCAACGAGCAGTACTTC
CASQSGTVFNEQYF
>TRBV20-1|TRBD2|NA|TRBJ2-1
TGCAGTGCTGTAGCGGCTAGCGGGGGGGCGTATGAGCAGTTCTTC
CSAVAASGGAYEQFF
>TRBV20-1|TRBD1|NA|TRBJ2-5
TGCAGTGCTAGAGATCCTGGGACAGAAGAGACCCAGTACTTC
CSARDPGTEETQYF
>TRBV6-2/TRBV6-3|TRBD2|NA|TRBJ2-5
TGTGCCAGCGACACCGATCTAGCGGGAGGAGAGACCCAGTACTTC
CASDTDLAGGETQYF
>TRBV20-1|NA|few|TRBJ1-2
TGCAGTGCCACCTCGGACGGCTATGGCTACACCTTC
CSATSDGYGYTF
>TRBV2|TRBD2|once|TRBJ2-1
TGTGCCAGCAGCTTAGTCGGGAGGTACAATGAGCAGTTCTTC
CASSLVGRYNEQFF
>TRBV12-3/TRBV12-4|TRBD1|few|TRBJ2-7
TGTGCCAGCAGTTTAGTTATCGGGACAGTCAAGAACTACGAGCAGTACTTC
CASSLVIGTVKNYEQYF
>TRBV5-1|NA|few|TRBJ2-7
TGCGCCAGCAGCTTGGAAGGGTTCCACGAGCAGTACTTC
CASSLEGFHEQYF
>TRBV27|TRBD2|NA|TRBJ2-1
TGTGCCAGCAATCCCGGACTAGTCATCAATGAGCAGTTCTTC
CASNPGLVINEQFF
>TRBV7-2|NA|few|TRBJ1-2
TGTGCCAGCAGCTTTAAACCGGGACTGGTTGTTGGCTACACCTTC
CASSFKPGLVVGYTF
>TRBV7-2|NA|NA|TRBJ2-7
TGTGCCAGCAGCCCGAACGCATTCTACGAGCAGTACTTC
CASSPNAFYEQYF
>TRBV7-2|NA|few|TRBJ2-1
TGTGCCAGCATAGGGCAGGGGATTCACAATGAGCAGTTCTTC
CASIGQGIHNEQFF
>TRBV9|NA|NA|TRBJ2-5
TGTGCCAGCAGCCCCACGAGACTAGACAATGAGCAGTACTTC
CASSPTRLDNEQYF
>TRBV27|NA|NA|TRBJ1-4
TGTGCCAGCAGTTGGCAGACTAATGAAAAACTGTTTTTT
CASSWQTNEKLFF
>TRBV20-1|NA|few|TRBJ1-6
TGCAGTGCTAGAGATGGCAGGAACAATTCACCCCTCCACTTT
CSARDGRNNSPLHF
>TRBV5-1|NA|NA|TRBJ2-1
TGCGCCAGCAGCTTGGCCACTCAGAGCCCCTCCTACAATGAGCAGTTCTTC
CASSLATQSPSYNEQFF
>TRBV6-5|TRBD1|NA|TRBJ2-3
TGTGCCAGCAGTTACTCGTTTCAGGGGGCGGATACGCAGTATTTT
CASSYSFQGADTQYF
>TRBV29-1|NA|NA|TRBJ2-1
TGCAGCGTTGAAAAGTGGGGCGGCCGGGGGAGCTCCTACAATGAGCAGTTCTTC
CSVEKWGGRGSSYNEQFF
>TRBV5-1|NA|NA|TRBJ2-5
TGCGCCAGCAGCTTACCACAGGGAGAGGAGACCCAGTACTTC
CASSLPQGEETQYF
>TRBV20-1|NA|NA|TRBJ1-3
TGCAGTGCTAGAGAGCAGCAGGGTTCTGGAAACACCATATATTTT
CSAREQQGSGNTIYF
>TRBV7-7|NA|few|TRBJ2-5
TGTGCCAGCAGCGGGGGTTTGGCCGGGACCCAGTACTTC
CASSGGLAGTQYF
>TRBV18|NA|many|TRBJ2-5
TGTGCCAGCTCACCACCGGGGGAGACCCAGTACTTC
CASSPPGETQYF
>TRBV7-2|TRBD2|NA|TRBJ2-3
TGTGCCAGCAGCTTCGGGACTAGCGGCTATACGCAGTATTTT
CASSFGTSGYTQYF
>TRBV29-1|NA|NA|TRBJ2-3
TGCAGCGTTGAAGACAATACAGATACGCAGTATTTT
CSVEDNTDTQYF
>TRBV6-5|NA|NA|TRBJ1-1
TGTGCCAGCAGTTACCCGTCGGGGACTGGGGTGAACACTGAAGCTTTCTTT
CASSYPSGTGVNTEAFF
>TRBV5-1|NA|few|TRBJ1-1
TGCGCCAGCAGCGAATACATCGGGGCGCTGAACACTGAAGCTTTCTTT
CASSEYIGALNTEAFF
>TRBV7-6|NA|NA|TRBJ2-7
TGTGCCAGCAGCCAGCAAGCCCAGGACGAGCAGTACTTC
CASSQQAQDEQYF